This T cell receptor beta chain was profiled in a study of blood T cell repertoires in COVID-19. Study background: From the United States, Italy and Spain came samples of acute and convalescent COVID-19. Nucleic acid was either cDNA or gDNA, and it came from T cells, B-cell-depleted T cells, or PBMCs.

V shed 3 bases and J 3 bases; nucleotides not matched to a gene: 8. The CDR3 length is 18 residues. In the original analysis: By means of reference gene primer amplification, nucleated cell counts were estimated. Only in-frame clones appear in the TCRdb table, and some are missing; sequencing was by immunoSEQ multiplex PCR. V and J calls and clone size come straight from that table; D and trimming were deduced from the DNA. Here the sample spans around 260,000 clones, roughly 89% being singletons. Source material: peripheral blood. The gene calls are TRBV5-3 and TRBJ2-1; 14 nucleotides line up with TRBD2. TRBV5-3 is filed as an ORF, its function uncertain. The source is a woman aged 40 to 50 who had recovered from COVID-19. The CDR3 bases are TGTGCCAGAAGCTCCTCGACTAGCGGGAGGGGGGGCTACAATGAGCAGTTCTTC. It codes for CARSSSTSGRGGYNEQFF.